This T cell receptor beta chain was sequenced in a study of T-cell reconstitution after alpha-beta-depleted transplantation in children. General study points: Diversity of TCRbeta at day 60 was high in some patients, arising from surviving recipient T cells and thymic progenitors. Several hundred expanded graft clones reportedly were the source of alpha-beta T cells about two months after transplant.

With V trimmed by 8 bases and J by 1 base, 9 bases remained unmatched. The CDR3 consists of 15 residues. Germline CDR1 is SNHLY and CDR2 is FYNNEI. During its preparation, the TCRbeta library received unique molecular identifiers. TCRdb passed the PCR reads through MiXCR, listing each CDR3 protein once. The table lists some 440,000 distinct CDR3 sequences, around 15% of them singletons. This clonotype was seen only a few times. Its antigen remains unknown. The sample was PBMCs, mostly from graft donor cells, taken 360 days after TCRalphabeta/CD19-depleted stem cell transplant. This receptor was taken from a boy under three years old who had a stem cell transplant for Wiskott-Aldrich syndrome, so the T cells may come from the graft donor. The V gene is TRBV2, the J gene TRBJ1-2, with 8 bases identical to TRBD1. The CDR3 DNA follows: TGTGCCAGCCCCCCCCGACAGGGGATTAACTATGGCTACACCTTC. This codes for CASPPRQGINYGYTF. The whole variable domain, remainder taken from reference TRBV2 and TRBJ1-2, is EPEVTQTPSHQVTQMGQEVILRCVPISNHLYFYWYRQILGQKVEFLVSFYNNEISEKSEIFDDQFSVERPDGSNFTLKIRSTKLEDSAMYFCASPPRQGINYGYTFGSGTRLTVV.